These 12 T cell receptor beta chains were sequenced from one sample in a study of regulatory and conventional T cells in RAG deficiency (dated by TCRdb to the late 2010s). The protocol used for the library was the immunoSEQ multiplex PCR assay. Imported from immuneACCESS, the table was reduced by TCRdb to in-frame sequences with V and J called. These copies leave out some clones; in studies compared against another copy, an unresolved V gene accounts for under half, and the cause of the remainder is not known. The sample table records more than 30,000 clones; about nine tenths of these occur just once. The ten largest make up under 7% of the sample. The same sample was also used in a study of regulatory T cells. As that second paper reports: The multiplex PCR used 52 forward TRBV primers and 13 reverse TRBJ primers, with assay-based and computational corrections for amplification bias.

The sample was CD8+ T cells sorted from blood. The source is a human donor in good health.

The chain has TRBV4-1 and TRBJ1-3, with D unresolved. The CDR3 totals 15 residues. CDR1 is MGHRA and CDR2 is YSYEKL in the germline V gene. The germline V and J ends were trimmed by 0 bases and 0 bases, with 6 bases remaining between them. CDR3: CASSQEGSSGNTIYF. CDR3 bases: TGCGCCAGCAGCCAAGAAGGGAGCTCTGGAAACACCATATATTTT.

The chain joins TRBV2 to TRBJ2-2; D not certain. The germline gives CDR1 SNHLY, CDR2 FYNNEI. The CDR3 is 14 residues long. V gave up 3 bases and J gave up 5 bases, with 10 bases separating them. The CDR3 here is CASSDITQTGELFF. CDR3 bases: TGTGCCAGCAGTGATATCACCCAGACCGGGGAGCTGTTTTTT.

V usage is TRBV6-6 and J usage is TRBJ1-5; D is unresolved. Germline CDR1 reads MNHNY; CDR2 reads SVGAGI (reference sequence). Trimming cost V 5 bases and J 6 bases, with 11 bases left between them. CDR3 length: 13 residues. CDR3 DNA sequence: TGTGCCAGCAGTACCGGTGGTGGTCAGCCCCAGCATTTT. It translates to CASSTGGGQPQHF.

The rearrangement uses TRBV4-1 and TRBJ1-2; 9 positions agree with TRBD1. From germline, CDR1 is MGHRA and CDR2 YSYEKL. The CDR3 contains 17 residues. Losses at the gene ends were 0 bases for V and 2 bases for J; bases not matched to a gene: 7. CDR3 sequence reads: CASSQERGTGKNYGYTF. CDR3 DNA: TGCGCCAGCAGCCAAGAGCGCGGGACAGGGAAAAACTATGGCTACACCTTC.

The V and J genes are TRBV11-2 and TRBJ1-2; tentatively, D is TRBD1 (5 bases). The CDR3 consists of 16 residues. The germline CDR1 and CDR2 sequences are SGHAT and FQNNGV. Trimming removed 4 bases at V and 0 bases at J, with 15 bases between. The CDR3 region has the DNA TGTGCCAGCAGCTCCCCCCTGGGGCTCCCTAACTATGGCTACACCTTC. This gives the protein CASSSPLGLPNYGYTF. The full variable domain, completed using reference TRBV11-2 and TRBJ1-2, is EAGVAQSPRYKIIEKRQSVAFWCNPISGHATLYWYQQILGQGPKLLIQFQNNGVVDDSQLPKDRFSAERLKGVDSTLKIQPAKLEDSAVYLCASSSPLGLPNYGYTFGSGTRLTVV.

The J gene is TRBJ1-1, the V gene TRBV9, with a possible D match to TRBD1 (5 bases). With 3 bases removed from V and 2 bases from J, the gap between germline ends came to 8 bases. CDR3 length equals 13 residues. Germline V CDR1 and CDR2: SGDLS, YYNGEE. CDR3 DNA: TGTGCCAGCAGCGGGGGGGTAAACACTGAAGCTTTCTTT. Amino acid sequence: CASSGGVNTEAFF.

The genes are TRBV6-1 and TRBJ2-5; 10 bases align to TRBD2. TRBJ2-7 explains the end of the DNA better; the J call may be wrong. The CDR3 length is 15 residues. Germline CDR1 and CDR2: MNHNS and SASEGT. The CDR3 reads CASSEPVAGGYEQYF. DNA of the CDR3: TGTGCCAGCAGTGAACCCGTAGCGGGAGGTTACGAGCAGTACTTC.

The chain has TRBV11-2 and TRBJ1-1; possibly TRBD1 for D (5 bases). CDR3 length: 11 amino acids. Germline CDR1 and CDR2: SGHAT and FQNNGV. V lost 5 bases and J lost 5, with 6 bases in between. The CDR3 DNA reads TGTGCCAGCAGCCAGGGAACTGAAGCTTTCTTT. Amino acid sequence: CASSQGTEAFF.

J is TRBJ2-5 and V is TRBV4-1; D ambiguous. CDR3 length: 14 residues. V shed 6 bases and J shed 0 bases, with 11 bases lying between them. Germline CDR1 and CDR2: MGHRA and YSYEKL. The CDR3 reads CASSPHLYQETQYF. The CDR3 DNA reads TGCGCCAGCAGTCCTCACTTGTACCAAGAGACCCAGTACTTC.

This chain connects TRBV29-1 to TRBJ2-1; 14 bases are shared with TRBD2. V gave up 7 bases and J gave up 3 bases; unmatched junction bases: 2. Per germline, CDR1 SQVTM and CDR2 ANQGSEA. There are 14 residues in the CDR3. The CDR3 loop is CSAGLAGGYNEQFF. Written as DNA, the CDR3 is TGCAGCGCCGGACTAGCGGGGGGCTACAATGAGCAGTTCTTC.

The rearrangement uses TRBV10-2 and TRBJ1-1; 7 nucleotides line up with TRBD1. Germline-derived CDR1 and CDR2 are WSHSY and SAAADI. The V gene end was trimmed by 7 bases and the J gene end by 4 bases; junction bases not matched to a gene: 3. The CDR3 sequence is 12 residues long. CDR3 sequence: CASTQGGTEAFF. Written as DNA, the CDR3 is TGCGCCAGCACCCAGGGGGGCACTGAAGCTTTCTTT.

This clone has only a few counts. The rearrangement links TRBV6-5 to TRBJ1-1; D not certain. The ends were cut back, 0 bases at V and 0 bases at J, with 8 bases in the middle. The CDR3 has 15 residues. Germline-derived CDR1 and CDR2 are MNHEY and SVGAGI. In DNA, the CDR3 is TGTGCCAGCAGTTACTCTGGGGAACTGAACACTGAAGCTTTCTTT. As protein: CASSYSGELNTEAFF.